This T cell receptor (beta chain) appears in the sequencing data of a study of blood T cells in healthy people across ages. At least ten counts were recorded for this clonotype. The junction had 16 bases not matched to a gene; V was cut back by 4 bases and J by 5 bases. The CDR3 is 17 amino acids. Germline-derived CDR1 and CDR2 are WNHNN and SYGVQD (reference sequence). Alongside a J-beta primer mix, a sample-barcoded 5' primer served in a second PCR lasting 7 to 11 cycles. TCRdb passed the 5' RACE reads through MiXCR, listing each CDR3 protein once. The table records around 1,500,000 distinct CDR3 sequences, roughly 27% of them present only once.

The sequence came from a woman aged 30 to 39 in good health. Sequenced: blood. This chain joins TRBV10-1 and TRBJ2-7; 8 bases are shared with TRBD1. CDR3 amino acids: CASSGQGQGLMVHEQYF. CDR3 in DNA: TGCGCCAGCAGTGGACAAGGACAGGGCCTCATGGTTCACGAGCAGTACTTC.